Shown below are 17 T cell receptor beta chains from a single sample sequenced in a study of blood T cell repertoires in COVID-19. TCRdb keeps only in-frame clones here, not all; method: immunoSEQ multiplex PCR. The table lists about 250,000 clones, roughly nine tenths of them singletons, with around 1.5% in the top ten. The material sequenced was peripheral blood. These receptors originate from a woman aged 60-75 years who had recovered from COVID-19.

CDR3 loop: CASSLSGLAGTNTGELFF. In DNA form, the CDR3 reads TGTGCCAGCAGTTTATCGGGACTAGCGGGGACAAACACCGGGGAGCTGTTTTTT. The chain links TRBV27 to TRBJ2-2, with TRBD2 matching 13 bases. V lost 0 bases and J lost 2; bases outside the gene matches: 3. CDR3 length equals 18 residues. CDR1 and CDR2 (germline): MNHEY, SMNVEV (reference sequence).

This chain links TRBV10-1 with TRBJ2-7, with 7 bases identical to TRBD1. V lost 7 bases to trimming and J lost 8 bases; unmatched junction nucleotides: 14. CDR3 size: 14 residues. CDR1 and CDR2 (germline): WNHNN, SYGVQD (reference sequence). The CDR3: CASTGYQEGGQQYF. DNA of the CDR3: TGCGCCAGCACGGGTTACCAGGAAGGGGGCCAGCAGTACTTC.

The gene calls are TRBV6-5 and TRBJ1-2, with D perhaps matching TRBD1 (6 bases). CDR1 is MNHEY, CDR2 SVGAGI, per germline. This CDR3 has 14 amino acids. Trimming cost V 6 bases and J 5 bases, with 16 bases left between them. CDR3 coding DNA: TGTGCCAGCAGAACAGGGACGGAGTTATATGGCTACACCTTC. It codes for CASRTGTELYGYTF.

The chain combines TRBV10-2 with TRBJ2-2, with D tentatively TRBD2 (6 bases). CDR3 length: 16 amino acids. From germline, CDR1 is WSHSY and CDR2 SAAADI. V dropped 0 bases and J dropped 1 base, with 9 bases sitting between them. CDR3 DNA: TGCGCCAGCAGTGAGTCGACGGAGGGGAACACCGGGGAGCTGTTTTTT. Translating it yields CASSESTEGNTGELFF.

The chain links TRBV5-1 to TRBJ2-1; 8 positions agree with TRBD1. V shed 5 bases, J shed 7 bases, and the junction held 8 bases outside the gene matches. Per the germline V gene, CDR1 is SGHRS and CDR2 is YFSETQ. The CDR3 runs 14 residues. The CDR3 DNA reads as TGCGCCAGCAGATTGACGACAGGGGCGAATGAGCAGTTCTTC. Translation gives CASRLTTGANEQFF.

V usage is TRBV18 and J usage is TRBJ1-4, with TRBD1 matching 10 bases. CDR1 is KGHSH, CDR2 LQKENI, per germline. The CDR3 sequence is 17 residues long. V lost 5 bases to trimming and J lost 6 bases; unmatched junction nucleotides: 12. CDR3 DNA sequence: TGTGCCAGCTCAGCGAGACCGACAGGGGGCCTAGATGAAAAACTGTTTTTT. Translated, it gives CASSARPTGGLDEKLFF.

The CDR3 here is CASRGSAGGTEKLFF. CDR3 nucleotides: TGTGCCAGCAGGGGGAGCGCGGGGGGAACTGAAAAACTGTTTTTT. The chain employs TRBV28 and TRBJ1-4, with D tentatively TRBD1 (5 bases). CDR3 length equals 15 residues. Germline CDR1 is MDHEN and CDR2 is SYDVKM. V lost 6 bases and J lost 7, with 18 bases in between. The full variable domain, rest sourced from reference TRBV28 and TRBJ1-4, is DVKVTQSSRYLVKRTGEKVFLECVQDMDHENMFWYRQDPGLGLRLIYFSYDVKMKEKGDIPEGYSVSREKKERFSLILESASTNQTSMYLCASRGSAGGTEKLFFGSGTQLSVL.

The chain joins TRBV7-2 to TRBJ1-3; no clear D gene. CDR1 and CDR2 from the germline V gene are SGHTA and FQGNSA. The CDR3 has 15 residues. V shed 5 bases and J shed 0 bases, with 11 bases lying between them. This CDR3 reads CASSPRGGSGNTIYF. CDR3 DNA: TGTGCCAGCAGCCCCCGCGGCGGCTCTGGAAACACCATATATTTT.

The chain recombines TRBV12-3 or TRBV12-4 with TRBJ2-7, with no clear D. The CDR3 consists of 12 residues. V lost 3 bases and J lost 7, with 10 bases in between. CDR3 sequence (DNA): TGTGCCAGCAGTTTGTGGGCAAGGGAGCAGTACTTC. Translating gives CASSLWAREQYF.

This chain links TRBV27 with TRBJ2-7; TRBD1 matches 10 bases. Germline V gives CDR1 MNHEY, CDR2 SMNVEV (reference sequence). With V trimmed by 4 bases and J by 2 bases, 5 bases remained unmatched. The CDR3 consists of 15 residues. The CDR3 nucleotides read TGTGCCAGCAGTTCCACCGGGACAGGGGCCTACGAGCAGTACTTC. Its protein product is CASSSTGTGAYEQYF.

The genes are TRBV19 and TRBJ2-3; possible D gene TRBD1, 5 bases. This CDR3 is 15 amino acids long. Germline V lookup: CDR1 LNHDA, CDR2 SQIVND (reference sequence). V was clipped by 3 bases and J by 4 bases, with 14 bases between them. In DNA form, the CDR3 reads TGTGCCAGTAGTATCGCGGTCGGCAGGGCAGATACGCAGTATTTT. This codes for CASSIAVGRADTQYF.

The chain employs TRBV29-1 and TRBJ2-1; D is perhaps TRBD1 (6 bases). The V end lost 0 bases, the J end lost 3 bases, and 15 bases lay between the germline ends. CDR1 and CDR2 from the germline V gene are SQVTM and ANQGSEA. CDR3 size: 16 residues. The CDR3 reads CSVEDLLGAGYNEQFF. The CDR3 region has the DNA TGCAGCGTTGAAGATCTTCTGGGGGCGGGCTACAATGAGCAGTTCTTC.

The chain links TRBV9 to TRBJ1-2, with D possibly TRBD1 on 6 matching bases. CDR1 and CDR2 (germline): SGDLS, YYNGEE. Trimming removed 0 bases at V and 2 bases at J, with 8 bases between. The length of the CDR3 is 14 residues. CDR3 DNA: TGTGCCAGCAGCGTAGACACAGGGAACTATGGCTACACCTTC. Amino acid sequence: CASSVDTGNYGYTF.

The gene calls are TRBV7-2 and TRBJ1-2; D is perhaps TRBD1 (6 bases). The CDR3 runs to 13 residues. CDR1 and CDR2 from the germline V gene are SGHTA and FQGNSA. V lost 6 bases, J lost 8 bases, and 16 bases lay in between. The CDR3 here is CASRFQGRYGYTF. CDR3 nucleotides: TGTGCCAGCAGGTTTCAGGGGCGTTACGGCTACACCTTC.

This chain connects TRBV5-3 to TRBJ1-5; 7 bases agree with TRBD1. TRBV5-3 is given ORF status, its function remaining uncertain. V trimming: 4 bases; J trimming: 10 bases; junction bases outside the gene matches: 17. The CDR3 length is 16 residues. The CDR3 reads CARSQGQRENVYPQHF. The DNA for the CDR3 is TGTGCCAGAAGCCAGGGACAGCGAGAGAACGTTTACCCCCAGCATTTT.

For the CDR3, the DNA is TGTGCCAGCAGCTTTACAGGGGATTACAATGGCTACACCTTC. Translating gives CASSFTGDYNGYTF. The rearrangement joins TRBV7-9 to TRBJ1-2, with 7 bases lining up with TRBD1. Trimming took 3 bases from V and 6 from J; bases not matched to a gene: 7. Germline CDR1 SEHNR, CDR2 FQNEAQ (reference sequence). The CDR3 has 14 residues. Looking up the rest from reference TRBV7-9 and TRBJ1-2 gives the full variable domain: DTGVSQNPRHKITKRGQNVTFRCDPISEHNRLYWYRQTLGQGPEFLTYFQNEAQLEKSRLLSDRFSAERPKGSFSTLEIQRTEQGDSAMYLCASSFTGDYNGYTFGSGTRLTVV.

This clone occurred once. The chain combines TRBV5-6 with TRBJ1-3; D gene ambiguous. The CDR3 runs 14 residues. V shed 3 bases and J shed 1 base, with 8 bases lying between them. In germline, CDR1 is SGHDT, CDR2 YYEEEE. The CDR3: CASSSIVSGNTIYF. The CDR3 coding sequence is TGTGCCAGCAGCTCTATAGTATCTGGAAACACCATATATTTT.